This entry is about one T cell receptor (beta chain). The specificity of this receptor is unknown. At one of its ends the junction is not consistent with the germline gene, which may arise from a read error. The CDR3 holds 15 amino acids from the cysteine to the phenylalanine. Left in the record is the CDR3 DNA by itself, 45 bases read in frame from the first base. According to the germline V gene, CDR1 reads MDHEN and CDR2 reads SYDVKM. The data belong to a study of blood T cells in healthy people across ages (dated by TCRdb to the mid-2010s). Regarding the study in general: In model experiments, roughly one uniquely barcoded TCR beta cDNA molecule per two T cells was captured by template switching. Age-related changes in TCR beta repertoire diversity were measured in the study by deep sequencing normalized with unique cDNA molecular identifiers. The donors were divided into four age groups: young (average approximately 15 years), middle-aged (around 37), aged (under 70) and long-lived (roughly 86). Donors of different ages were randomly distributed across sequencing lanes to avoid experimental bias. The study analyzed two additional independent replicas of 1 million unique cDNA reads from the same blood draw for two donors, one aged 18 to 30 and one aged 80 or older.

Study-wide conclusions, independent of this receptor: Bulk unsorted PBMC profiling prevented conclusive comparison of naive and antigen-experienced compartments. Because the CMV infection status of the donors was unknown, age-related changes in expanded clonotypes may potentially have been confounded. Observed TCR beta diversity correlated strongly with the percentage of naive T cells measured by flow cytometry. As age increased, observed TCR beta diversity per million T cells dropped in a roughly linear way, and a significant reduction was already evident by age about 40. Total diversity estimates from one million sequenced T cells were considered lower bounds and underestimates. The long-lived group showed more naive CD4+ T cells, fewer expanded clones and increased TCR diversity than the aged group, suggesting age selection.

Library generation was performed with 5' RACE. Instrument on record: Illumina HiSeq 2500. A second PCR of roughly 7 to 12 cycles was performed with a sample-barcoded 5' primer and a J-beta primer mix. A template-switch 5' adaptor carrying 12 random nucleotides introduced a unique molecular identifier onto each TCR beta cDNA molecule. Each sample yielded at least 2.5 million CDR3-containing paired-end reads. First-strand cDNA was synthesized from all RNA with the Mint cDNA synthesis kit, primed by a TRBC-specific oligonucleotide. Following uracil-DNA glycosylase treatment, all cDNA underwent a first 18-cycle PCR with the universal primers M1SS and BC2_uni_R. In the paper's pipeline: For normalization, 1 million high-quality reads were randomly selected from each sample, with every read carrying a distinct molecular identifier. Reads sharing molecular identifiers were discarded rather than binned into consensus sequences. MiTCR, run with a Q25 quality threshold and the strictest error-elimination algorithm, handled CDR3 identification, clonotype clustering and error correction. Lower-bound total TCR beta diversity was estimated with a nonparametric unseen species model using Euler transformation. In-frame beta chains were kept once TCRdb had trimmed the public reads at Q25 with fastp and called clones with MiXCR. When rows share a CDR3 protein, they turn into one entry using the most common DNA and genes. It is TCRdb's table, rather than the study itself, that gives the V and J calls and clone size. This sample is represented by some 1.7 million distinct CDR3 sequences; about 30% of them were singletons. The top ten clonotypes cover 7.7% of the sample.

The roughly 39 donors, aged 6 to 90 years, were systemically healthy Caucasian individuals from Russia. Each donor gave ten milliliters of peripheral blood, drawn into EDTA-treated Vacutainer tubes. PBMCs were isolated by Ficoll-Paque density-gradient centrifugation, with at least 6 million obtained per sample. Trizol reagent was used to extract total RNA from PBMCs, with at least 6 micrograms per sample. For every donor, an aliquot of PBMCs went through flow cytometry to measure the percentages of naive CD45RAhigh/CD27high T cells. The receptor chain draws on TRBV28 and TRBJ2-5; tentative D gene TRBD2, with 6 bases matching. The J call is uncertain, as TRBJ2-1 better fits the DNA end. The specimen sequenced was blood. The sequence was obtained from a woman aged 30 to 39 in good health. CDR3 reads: CTSSSVGGYYNEQFF. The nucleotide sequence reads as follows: TGTACCAGCAGTTCGGTAGGAGGGTATTACAATGAGCAGTTCTTC.